This T cell receptor (beta chain) was observed in a study of OX40 agonist ivuxolimab in advanced cancers. The assay was immunoSEQ multiplex PCR, and TCRdb's table has in-frame clones only and misses some. The sample carries about 73,000 clones, 84% recorded once. Germline V gene sequence: CDR1 SGHTA, CDR2 FQGTGA. The length of the CDR3 is 13 residues. With 7 bases removed from V and 7 bases from J, the gap between germline ends came to 13 bases. At cycle 4 day 1, cycle 7 day 1, and baseline, blood was sampled. This TCR came from an adult with an advanced solid tumor such as melanoma, head and neck, liver or kidney cancer. Sample: CD4+ or CD8+ T cells sorted from blood, taken in a trial of the OX40 agonist ivuxolimab. V gene TRBV7-3 combines with J gene TRBJ2-2; D is perhaps TRBD1 (6 bases). The CDR3 DNA is TGTGCCAGCACTAACAGGGCTGGCGGGGAGCTGTTTTTT. It yields the protein CASTNRAGGELFF. Supplemented by reference TRBV7-3 and TRBJ2-2, the full variable domain reads GAGVSQTPSNKVTEKGKYVELRCDPISGHTALYWYRQSLGQGPEFLIYFQGTGAADDSGLPNDRFFAVRPEGSVSTLKIQRTERGDSAVYLCASTNRAGGELFFGEGSRLTVL.